This TCR beta chain was retrieved from a study of blood T cell repertoires in COVID-19. Repertoires were generated with immunoSEQ multiplex PCR, while TCRdb's copy carries only in-frame clones and drops some. The sample holds about 76,000 clones, 80% to 90% seen once. The V segment lost 5 bases and the J segment 6 bases; nucleotides outside the gene matches: 7. Germline-derived CDR1 and CDR2 are SGHTA and FQGTGA. The CDR3 covers 13 residues. The sequenced material came from peripheral blood. The TCR sequence derives from a man aged 45-65 years with active COVID-19. The chain joins TRBV7-3 to TRBJ2-7; 7 positions match TRBD2. This CDR3 reads CASSPGLEGEQYF. The DNA of the CDR3 is TGTGCCAGCAGCCCCGGACTAGAGGGCGAGCAGTACTTC.